Sequencing of this T cell receptor (beta chain) was carried out in a study of cytomegalovirus exposure and HLA in healthy donors. Study-wide background: Genetic ancestry analysis placed approximately 80% of the approximately 390 donors that were genotyped in the Caucasian-associated cluster.

Broader study findings: The authors later found most CMV-associated TCR beta chains appeared HLA-restricted. Diagnosis of cytomegalovirus status made by the classifier reportedly showed high specificity and sensitivity.

13 Jbeta primers and 60 Vbeta primers were used for the PCR. The repertoire was sequenced with immunoSEQ multiplex PCR; TCRdb's copy has only in-frame clones and lacks some. This table has some 130,000 clones, 80% appearing once. A remark on this clone: Its matching antigen is unknown.

The CDR3 totals 13 residues. CDR1 and CDR2 from the germline V gene are SQVTM and ANQGSEA. The germline V and J ends were trimmed by 7 bases and 2 bases, with 12 bases remaining between them. Sequencing input: PBMCs. The sequence was collected from a man aged 25 to 40 in good health and CMV-seronegative. The chain uses TRBV29-1 and TRBJ1-5, with TRBD1 as a possible D gene (5 bases). The CDR3 sequence is CSAIGDGNQPQHF. As DNA, the CDR3 is TGCAGCGCGATAGGGGATGGCAATCAGCCCCAGCATTTT.